This T cell receptor beta chain was captured in a study of cytomegalovirus exposure and HLA in healthy donors. 60 Vbeta and 13 Jbeta primers were used in PCR. Produced via immunoSEQ multiplex PCR; TCRdb's table is partial and in-frame only. The sample includes roughly 60,000 clones, roughly 80% of them seen just once. Per germline, CDR1 SEHNR and CDR2 FQNEAQ (reference sequence). This CDR3 is built from 15 residues. V was cut by 5 bases and J by 1 base, with 12 bases left in between. Donors consisted of healthy bone marrow donors. The genes are TRBV7-9 and TRBJ2-1, with D possibly TRBD2 on 6 matching bases. What was sequenced was PBMCs. The sequence was obtained from a woman aged 40-49 years in good health and CMV-seropositive. The CDR3 sequence is CASSRRDRSYNEQFF. CDR3 sequence (DNA): TGTGCCAGCAGCAGGAGGGACCGTTCCTACAATGAGCAGTTCTTC.